This TCR beta chain appears in the sequencing data of a study of blood T cell repertoires in COVID-19. Study summary: The United States, Italy and Spain were the sources of the acute and convalescent COVID-19 samples.

The CDR3 runs to 15 residues. V lost 1 base and J lost 1, with 7 bases in between. CDR1 and CDR2 from the germline V gene are LNHDA and SQIVND (reference sequence). Sequencing was performed with immunoSEQ multiplex PCR; in TCRdb, only in-frame clones are kept and a portion is missing. Of approximately 220,000 clones listed, 85% to 90% were seen once; the top ten hold over 0.95%. This clone has only a few counts. In Cohort 3, a recovered donor had either two negative PCRs, clearance, or symptom resolution. Sample: PBMCs or T cells enriched from blood (not recorded which). The sequence was obtained from a man aged 25-45 years who had recovered from COVID-19. The genes are TRBV19 and TRBJ2-2; D call uncertain. The CDR3 loop reads CASSIAGRNTGELFF. The CDR3 nucleotides are TGTGCCAGTAGTATAGCTGGCAGGAACACCGGGGAGCTGTTTTTT.